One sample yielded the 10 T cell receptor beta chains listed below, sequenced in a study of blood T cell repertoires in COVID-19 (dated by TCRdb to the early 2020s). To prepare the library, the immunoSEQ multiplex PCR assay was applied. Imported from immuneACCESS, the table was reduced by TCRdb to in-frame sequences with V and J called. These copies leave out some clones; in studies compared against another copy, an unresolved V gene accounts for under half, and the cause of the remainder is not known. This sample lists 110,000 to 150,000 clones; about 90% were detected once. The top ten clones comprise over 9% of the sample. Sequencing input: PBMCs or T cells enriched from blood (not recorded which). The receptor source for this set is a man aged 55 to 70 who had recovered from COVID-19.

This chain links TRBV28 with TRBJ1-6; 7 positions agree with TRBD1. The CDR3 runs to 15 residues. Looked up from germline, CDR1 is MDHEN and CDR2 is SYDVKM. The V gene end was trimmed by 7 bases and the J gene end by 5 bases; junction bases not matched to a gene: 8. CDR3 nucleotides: TGTGCCAGCAACGTGGCAGGGACAGATAATTCACCCCTCCACTTT. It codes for CASNVAGTDNSPLHF.

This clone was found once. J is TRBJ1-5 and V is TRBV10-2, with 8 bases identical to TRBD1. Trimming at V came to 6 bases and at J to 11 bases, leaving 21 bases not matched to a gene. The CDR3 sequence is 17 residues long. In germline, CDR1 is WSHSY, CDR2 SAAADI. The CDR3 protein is CASSETSLTGGILTQHF. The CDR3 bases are TGCGCCAGCAGCGAGACCTCCCTTACAGGGGGTATTTTGACCCAGCATTTT.

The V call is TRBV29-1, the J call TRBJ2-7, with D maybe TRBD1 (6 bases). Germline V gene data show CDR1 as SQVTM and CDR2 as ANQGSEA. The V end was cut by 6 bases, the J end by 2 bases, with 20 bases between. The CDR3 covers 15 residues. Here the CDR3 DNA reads TGCAGCGTGGCCTCCGGGACAACTAACCCCTACGAGCAGTACTTC. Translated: CSVASGTTNPYEQYF.

The CDR3 here is CAISSGLSVANEKLFF. DNA for the CDR3: TGTGCCATCAGTTCAGGGCTTTCGGTGGCTAATGAAAAACTGTTTTTT. This chain connects TRBV10-3 to TRBJ1-4, with D maybe TRBD1 (5 bases). The V gene's germline CDR1 is ENHRY and CDR2 SYGVKD. V lost 5 bases and J 3 bases, leaving 16 bases between the germline ends. The CDR3 has 16 amino acids.

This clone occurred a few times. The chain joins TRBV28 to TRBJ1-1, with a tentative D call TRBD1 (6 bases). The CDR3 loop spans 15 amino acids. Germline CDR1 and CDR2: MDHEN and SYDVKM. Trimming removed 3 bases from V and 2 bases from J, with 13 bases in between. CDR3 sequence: CASSFPRTDNTEAFF. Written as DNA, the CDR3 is TGTGCCAGCAGTTTTCCCAGGACAGACAACACTGAAGCTTTCTTT.

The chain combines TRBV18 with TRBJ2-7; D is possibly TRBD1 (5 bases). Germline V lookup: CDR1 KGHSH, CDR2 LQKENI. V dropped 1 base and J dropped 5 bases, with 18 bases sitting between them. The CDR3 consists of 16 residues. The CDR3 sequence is CASSPLPSNTGNEQYF. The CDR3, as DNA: TGTGCCAGCTCACCACTCCCCTCTAACACAGGCAACGAGCAGTACTTC.

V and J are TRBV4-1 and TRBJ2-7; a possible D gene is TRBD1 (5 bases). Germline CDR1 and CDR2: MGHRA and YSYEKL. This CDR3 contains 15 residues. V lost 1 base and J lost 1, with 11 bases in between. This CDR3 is CASSQVGDRSYEQYF. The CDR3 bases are TGCGCCAGCAGCCAAGTCGGTGACAGATCCTACGAGCAGTACTTC.

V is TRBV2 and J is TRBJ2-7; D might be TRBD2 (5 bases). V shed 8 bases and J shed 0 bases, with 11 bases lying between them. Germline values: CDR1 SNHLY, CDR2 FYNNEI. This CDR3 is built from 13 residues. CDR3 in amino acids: CASVGGSSYEQYF. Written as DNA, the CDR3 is TGTGCCAGCGTGGGTGGGAGCTCCTACGAGCAGTACTTC.

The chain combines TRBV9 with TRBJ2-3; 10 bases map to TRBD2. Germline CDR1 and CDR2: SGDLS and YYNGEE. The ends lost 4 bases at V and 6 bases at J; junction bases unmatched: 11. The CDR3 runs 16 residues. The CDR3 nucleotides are TGTGCCAGCAGCTCAAGAGCGGGGGGGATTGGGGATACGCAGTATTTT. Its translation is CASSSRAGGIGDTQYF.

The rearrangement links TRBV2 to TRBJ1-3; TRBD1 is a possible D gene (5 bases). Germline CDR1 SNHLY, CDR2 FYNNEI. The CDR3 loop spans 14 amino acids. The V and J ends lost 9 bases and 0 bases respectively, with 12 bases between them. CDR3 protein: CASSDSNSGNTIYF. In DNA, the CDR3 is TGTGCCAGTTCAGACAGCAACTCTGGAAACACCATATATTTT.